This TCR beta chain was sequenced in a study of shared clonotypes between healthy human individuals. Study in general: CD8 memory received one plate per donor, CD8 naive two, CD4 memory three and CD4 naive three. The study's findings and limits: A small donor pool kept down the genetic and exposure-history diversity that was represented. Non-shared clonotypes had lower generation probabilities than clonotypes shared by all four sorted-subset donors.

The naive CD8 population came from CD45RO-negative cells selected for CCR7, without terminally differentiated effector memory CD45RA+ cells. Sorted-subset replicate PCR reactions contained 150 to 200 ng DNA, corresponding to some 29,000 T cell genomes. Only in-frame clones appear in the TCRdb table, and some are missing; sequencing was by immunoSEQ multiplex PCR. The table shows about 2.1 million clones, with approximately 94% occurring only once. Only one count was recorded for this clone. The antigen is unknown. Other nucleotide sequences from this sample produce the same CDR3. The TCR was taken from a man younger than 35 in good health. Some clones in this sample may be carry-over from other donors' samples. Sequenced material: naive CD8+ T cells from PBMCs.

In DNA form, the CDR3 reads TGCGCCAGCAGCCCCGGGACAGGGGGCCCCTACGAGCAGTACTTC. The encoded protein is CASSPGTGGPYEQYF. The chain carries TRBV4-1 and TRBJ2-7, with TRBD1 matching 12 bases. The CDR3 is 15 amino acids. Losses at the gene ends were 4 bases for V and 2 bases for J; bases not matched to a gene: 3. The germline V gene has CDR1 MGHRA and CDR2 YSYEKL.